Listed below are T cell receptor beta chains from one sample, sequenced in a study of cytomegalovirus exposure and HLA in healthy donors. TCRdb's copy holds only in-frame clones and misses some; the assay was immunoSEQ multiplex PCR. The sample includes fewer than 250,000 clones, roughly 80% of them seen just once. The sample comprised PBMCs. The receptors were sampled from a girl between 5 and 17 years old in good health and CMV-seronegative. CDR3s include the opening cysteine and the closing phenylalanine or tryptophan. A D gene is named only where the DNA matches it firmly.

NA,TRBJ1-2,TRBV28,CASSAGSGGHGYTF
NA,TRBJ2-1,TRBV14,CASSQSAATEQFF
NA,TRBJ2-4,TRBV6-5,CASSYSRFAKNIQYF
TRBD2,TRBJ2-7,TRBV5-1,CASSLGTSYYEQYF
NA,TRBJ1-1,TRBV5-1,CASSSGQKNTEAFF
NA,TRBJ1-1,TRBV7-2,CASSFEGSTEAFF
NA,TRBJ2-1,TRBV27,CASSFGRGNEQFF
TRBD1,TRBJ2-7,TRBV5-1,CASSHWVDRASSYEQYF
TRBD1,TRBJ1-4,TRBV7-9,CASSPGTATNEKLFF
TRBD1,TRBJ1-1,TRBV29-1,CSVVPGGRDTEAFF
TRBD2,TRBJ2-7,TRBV7-2,CASSLGWGGRYEQYF
TRBD2,TRBJ2-1,TRBV5-6,CASSLGLAGGSNEQFF
NA,TRBJ2-3,TRBV5-4,CASSFGPGGQYF
NA,TRBJ2-7,TRBV4-1,CASSQDKPKSGGWGYEQYF
NA,TRBJ2-5,TRBV19,CASSIGSGGTLETQYF
TRBD2,TRBJ2-2,TRBV28,CASSLSRSGRYTGELFF
NA,TRBJ2-7,TRBV11-2,CASTAGRVGSYEQYF
NA,TRBJ1-1,TRBV6-5,CASSLTSNTEAFF
TRBD1,TRBJ2-7,TRBV30,CAWSHRGLTSYEQYF
NA,TRBJ2-7,TRBV6-5,CASVVRTGSYEQYF
NA,TRBJ1-1,TRBV5-6,CARDRFDTEAFF
NA,TRBJ2-3,TRBV7-3,CASSFSPALIGAQYF
TRBD2,TRBJ2-2,TRBV7-2,CASSLVSLAGGTGELFF
TRBD1,NA,TRBV6-5,CASSYSIQGPYEQYF
NA,TRBJ2-1,TRBV6-6,CASSFRDNEQFF
NA,TRBJ1-6,TRBV5-4,CASSFDSLDSPLHF
TRBD2,TRBJ2-1,TRBV9,CASSLTSGLRSYNEQFF
TRBD1,TRBJ1-6,TRBV7-2,CASSTQQGYNSPLHF
NA,TRBJ2-1,TRBV20-1,CSALGQYEQFF
NA,TRBJ1-1,TRBV7-8,CASSAGQTNTEAFF
TRBD2,TRBJ2-2,TRBV7-2,CASSLRVPGGNTGELFF
TRBD1,TRBJ2-5,TRBV6-1,CASSDLGTVQETQYF
TRBD2,TRBJ2-7,TRBV28,CASSLSTPGGEQYF
NA,TRBJ2-1,TRBV6-4,CASSDSTTSSYNEQFF
TRBD2,TRBJ2-7,TRBV27,CASGSPGGRANYEQYF
TRBD1,TRBJ1-4,TRBV19,CASRPGTGRNEKLFF
NA,TRBJ2-7,TRBV18,CASSHRDSYYEQYF
TRBD1,TRBJ1-1,TRBV12-5,CASGLEISRGQGAFF
NA,TRBJ1-3,TRBV7-9,CAVNRDFSGNTIYF
NA,TRBJ1-4,TRBV20-1,CSVVSKLFF
NA,TRBJ1-5,TRBV27,CASSSLWVESGIQPQHF
NA,TRBJ2-2,TRBV15,CATSRDRTGQFNTGELFF
NA,TRBJ2-1,TRBV4-1,CASSQGGYEQFF
TRBD1,TRBJ2-4,TRBV9,CASSVGQDGDRENIQYF
TRBD1,TRBJ2-7,TRBV28,CASSAPGTAIAYEQYF
NA,TRBJ1-6,TRBV5-4,CASSLRGGYNSPLHF
TRBD2,TRBJ2-1,TRBV4-1,CASSQGGTSGWNEQFF
NA,TRBJ2-3,TRBV7-3,CASSLKLGRGVDTQYF
NA,TRBJ2-5,TRBV19,CASSPRDSESETQYF
NA,TRBJ1-1,TRBV27,CASSLSAGYMNTEAFF
TRBD2,TRBJ2-2,TRBV7-2,CASSSKGASGGAYGELFF